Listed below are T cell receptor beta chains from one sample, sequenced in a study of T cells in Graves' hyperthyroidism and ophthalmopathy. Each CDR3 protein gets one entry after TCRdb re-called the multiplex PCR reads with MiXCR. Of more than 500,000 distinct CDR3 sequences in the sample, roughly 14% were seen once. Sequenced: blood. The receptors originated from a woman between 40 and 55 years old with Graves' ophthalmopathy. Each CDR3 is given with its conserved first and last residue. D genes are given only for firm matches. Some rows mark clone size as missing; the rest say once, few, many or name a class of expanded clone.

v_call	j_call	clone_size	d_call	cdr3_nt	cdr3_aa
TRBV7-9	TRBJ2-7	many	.	TGTGCCAGCAGCTTAGCGACAGAACCCTACGAGCAGTACTTC	CASSLATEPYEQYF
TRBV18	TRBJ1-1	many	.	TGTGCCAGCTCACCCCAGGACAAGACTGAAGCTTTCTTT	CASSPQDKTEAFF
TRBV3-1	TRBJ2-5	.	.	TGTGCCAGCAGCCAAGGGCTTAGGGGCAAGACCCAGTACTTC	CASSQGLRGKTQYF
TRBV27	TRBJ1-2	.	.	TGTGCCAGCAGTTTAACCAAAGGGAATTATGGCTACACCTTC	CASSLTKGNYGYTF
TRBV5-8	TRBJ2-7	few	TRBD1	TGTGCCAGCGATGAGACAGGGGGTAGAGAGCAGTACTTC	CASDETGGREQYF
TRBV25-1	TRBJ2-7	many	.	TGTGCCAGCAGAAGCTTCCGGGACATAGACTCCTACGAGCAGTACTTC	CASRSFRDIDSYEQYF
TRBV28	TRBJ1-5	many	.	TGTGCCAGCAGTTTAGCAGGGCCGGGGCAGCCCCAGCATTTT	CASSLAGPGQPQHF
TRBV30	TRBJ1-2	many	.	TGTGCCTGGAGTCCCGGTGGGGGCTACACCTTC	CAWSPGGGYTF
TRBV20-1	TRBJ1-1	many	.	TGCAGTGCTAGACCTCAAGATTTGAACACTGAAGCTTTCTTT	CSARPQDLNTEAFF
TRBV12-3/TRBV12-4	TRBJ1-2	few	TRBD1	TGTGCCAGCAGCCGAACCCATCACAGGGGGCGCAACTATGGCTACACCTTC	CASSRTHHRGRNYGYTF
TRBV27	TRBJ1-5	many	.	TGTGCCAGCAGTTTAGCAGGGGTCGGTCAGCCCCAGCATTTT	CASSLAGVGQPQHF
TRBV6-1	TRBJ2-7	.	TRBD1	TGTGCCAGCAGCACCCGGACAGGTCCCTACGAGCAGTACTTC	CASSTRTGPYEQYF
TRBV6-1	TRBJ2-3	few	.	TGTGCCAGCAGTGGGACGGTTAAGGGGACAGATACGCAGTATTTT	CASSGTVKGTDTQYF
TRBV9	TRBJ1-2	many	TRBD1	TGTGCCAGCAGCCTCAGGGGGCCGGGCTATGGCTACACCTTC	CASSLRGPGYGYTF
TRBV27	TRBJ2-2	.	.	TGTGCCAGCAGTCCGCGCTACGGTCTTAAGGTCACCGGGGAGCTGTTTTTT	CASSPRYGLKVTGELFF
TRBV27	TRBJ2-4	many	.	TGTGCCAGCAGTTCGGGTAACTGGGACATTCAGTACTTC	CASSSGNWDIQYF
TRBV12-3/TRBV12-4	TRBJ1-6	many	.	TGTGCCAGCAGTCGGGACCTAAGGGATTCACCCCTCCACTTT	CASSRDLRDSPLHF
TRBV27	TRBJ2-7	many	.	TGTGCCAGCAGCCCCTACGGGGGTGTCCACGAGCAGTACTTC	CASSPYGGVHEQYF
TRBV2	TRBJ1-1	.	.	TGTGCCAGCAGTGAATTTGGGCAGCCGAACACTGAAGCTTTCTTT	CASSEFGQPNTEAFF
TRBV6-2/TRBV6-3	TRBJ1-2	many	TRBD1	TGTGCCAGCAGTGACTCGACAGGGGGCTATGGCTACACCTTC	CASSDSTGGYGYTF
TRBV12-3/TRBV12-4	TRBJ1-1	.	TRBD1	TGTGCCAGCAGTTTGGGGGGACAGGGGAGGACTGAAGCTTTCTTT	CASSLGGQGRTEAFF
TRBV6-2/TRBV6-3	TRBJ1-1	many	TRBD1	TGTGCCAGCAGTTATGGGGATACAGGGGGCGTGAACACTGAAGCTTTCTTT	CASSYGDTGGVNTEAFF
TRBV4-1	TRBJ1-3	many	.	TGCGCCAGCAGCGCCGGACGGATTTCTGGAAACACCATATATTTT	CASSAGRISGNTIYF
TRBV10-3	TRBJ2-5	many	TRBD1	TGTGCCATCAGTGAGCCTCCACAGGGGATAGAGACCCAGTACTTC	CAISEPPQGIETQYF
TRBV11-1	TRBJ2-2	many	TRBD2	TGTGCCAGCAGGATGACTAGCGGGAGGGCCCCACCCGGGGAGCTGTTTTTT	CASRMTSGRAPPGELFF
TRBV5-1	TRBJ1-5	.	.	TGCGCCAGCAGCTTCACAGGCTTAAATCAGCCCCAGCATTTT	CASSFTGLNQPQHF
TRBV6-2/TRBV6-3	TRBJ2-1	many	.	TGTGCCAGCTCTAAGACGGTGGGACCGGGGGATGAGCAGTTCTTC	CASSKTVGPGDEQFF
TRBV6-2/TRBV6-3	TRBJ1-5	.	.	TGTGCCAGCACCCACCTTAATAGCAATCAGCCCCAGCATTTT	CASTHLNSNQPQHF
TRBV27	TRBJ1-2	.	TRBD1	TGTGCCAGCAGTCCCCGGGGACAGTCTTATGGCTACACCTTC	CASSPRGQSYGYTF
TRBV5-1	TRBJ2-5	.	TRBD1	TGCGCCAGCAGCCCTGGGACAGGGGGCGTAGAGACCCAGTACTTC	CASSPGTGGVETQYF
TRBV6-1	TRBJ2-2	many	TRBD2	TGTGCCAGCAGTCCCAGGACTAGTGGATCCGGGGAGCTGTTTTTT	CASSPRTSGSGELFF
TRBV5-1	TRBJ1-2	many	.	TGCGCCAGCAGCTTGGTGGACCGGAACTATGGCTACACCTTC	CASSLVDRNYGYTF
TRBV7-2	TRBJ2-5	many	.	TGTGCCAGCAGCTTGGGGCCCGGACTAGAGACCCAGTACTTC	CASSLGPGLETQYF
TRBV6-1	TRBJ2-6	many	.	TGTGCCAGCAGTGATCCGGGACACAGCAGCTCTGGGGCCAACGTCCTGACTTTC	CASSDPGHSSSGANVLTF
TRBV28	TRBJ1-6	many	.	TGTGCCAACCAGGACAGATATAATTCACCCCTCCACTTT	CANQDRYNSPLHF
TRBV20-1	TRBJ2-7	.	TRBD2	TGCAGTGCCGAACTAGCGGGAGGGTGGTACGAGCAGTACTTC	CSAELAGGWYEQYF
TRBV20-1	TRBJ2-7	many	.	TGCAGTGCTAGGGTGCATACCTACGAGCAGTACTTC	CSARVHTYEQYF
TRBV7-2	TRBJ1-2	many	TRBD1	TGTGCCAGCAGCTTAGCGGACAGGGCCTATGGCTACACCTTC	CASSLADRAYGYTF
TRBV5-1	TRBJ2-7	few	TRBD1	TGCGCCAGCAGCTTTTGGGGACAGGGGGACGAGCAGTACTTC	CASSFWGQGDEQYF
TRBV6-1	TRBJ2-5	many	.	TGTGCCAGCAGGGGACGGTGGGAGACCCAGTACTTC	CASRGRWETQYF
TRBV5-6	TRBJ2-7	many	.	TGTGCCAGCAGCGCCGGGAACCCGGCCTACGAGCAGTACTTC	CASSAGNPAYEQYF
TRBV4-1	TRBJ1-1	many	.	TGCGCCAGCAGCCACCGATTTCGCGCCGCTGAAGCTTTCTTT	CASSHRFRAAEAFF
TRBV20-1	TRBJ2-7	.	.	TGCAGTGCTAGAGGGTCCGGGGGCGCGCCACGCTCCTACGAGCAGTACTTC	CSARGSGGAPRSYEQYF